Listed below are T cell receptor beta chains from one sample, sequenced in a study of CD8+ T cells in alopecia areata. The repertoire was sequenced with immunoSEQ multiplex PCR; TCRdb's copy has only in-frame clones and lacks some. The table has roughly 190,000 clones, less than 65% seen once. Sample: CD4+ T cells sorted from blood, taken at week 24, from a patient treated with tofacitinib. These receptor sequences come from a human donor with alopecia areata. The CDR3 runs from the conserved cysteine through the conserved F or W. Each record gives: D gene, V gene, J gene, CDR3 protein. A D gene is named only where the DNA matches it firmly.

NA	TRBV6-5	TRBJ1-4	CASSTFQGNIKKLFF
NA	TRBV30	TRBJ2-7	CAWSKPSRTYEQYF
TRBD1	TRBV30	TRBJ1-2	CAWRTAGGAGYTF
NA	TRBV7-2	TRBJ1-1	CASSLKSNTEAFF
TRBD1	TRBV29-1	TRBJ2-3	CSVDGTGGTDTQYF
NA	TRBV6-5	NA	CASSYSMPDGVYEQYF
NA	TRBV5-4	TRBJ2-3	CASSPERQSTDTQYF
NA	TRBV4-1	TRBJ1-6	CASSQADLGSPLHF
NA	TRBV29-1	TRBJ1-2	CSVDLTGHYGYTF
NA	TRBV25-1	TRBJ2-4	CASSEYSQGTNIQYF
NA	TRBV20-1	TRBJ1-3	CSAADVNTIYF
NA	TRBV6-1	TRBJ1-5	CASSPGLGDQPQHF
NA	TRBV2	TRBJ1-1	CASSAQGVSTEAFF
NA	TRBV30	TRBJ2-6	CAWSVLVSGANVLTF
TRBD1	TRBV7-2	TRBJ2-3	CASSTQGQVPGDTQYF
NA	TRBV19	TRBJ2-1	CATRTDRNNEQFF
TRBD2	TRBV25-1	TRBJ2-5	CASSATGGSGETQYF
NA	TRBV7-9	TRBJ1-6	CASSLVGRSGSPLHF